This TCR beta chain emerged from a study of blood T cell repertoires in COVID-19. Study in general: From the United States, Italy and Spain came samples of acute and convalescent COVID-19. PBMCs, B-cell-depleted T cells, or T cells provided the cDNA or gDNA that made up the material.

The table came from immunoSEQ multiplex PCR; TCRdb's copy has only in-frame clones and leaves some out. The sample lists 300,000 to 400,000 clones, 80% to 90% occurring once. From germline, CDR1 is MDHEN and CDR2 SYDVKM. V was pared by 2 bases and J by 5 bases, with 9 bases of the junction left unmatched. The length of the CDR3 is 16 residues. The clonotype was recovered from a woman aged 40 to 50 with acute COVID-19. The chain is built from TRBV28 and TRBJ1-1, with 9 bases matching TRBD1. Source material: PBMCs or T cells enriched from blood (not recorded which). CDR3 nucleotide sequence: TGTGCCAGCAGTTTAGGATACAGGGGGCGCGGGACTGAAGCTTTCTTT. It yields the protein CASSLGYRGRGTEAFF.